This entry concerns a single T cell receptor (beta chain). No antigen is known for it. Blood specimens came from baseline, cycle 4 day 1, and cycle 7 day 1. The repertoire was sequenced with immunoSEQ multiplex PCR; TCRdb's copy has only in-frame clones and lacks some. The data show about 61,000 clones, around 82% seen once. These data originate in a study of OX40 agonist ivuxolimab in advanced cancers. Study-wide background: Patients received ivuxolimab, an intravenous treatment, every 2 weeks at 0.01 to 10 mg/kg. Patients with prior anti-PD-1, anti-PD-L1 or anti-CTLA-4 therapy were eligible; 40% had some. Findings of the study overall: Specificity for antigen went undetermined in the expanded peripheral T cells.

This TCR came from an adult with an advanced solid tumor such as melanoma, head and neck, liver or kidney cancer. The sample was CD4+ or CD8+ T cells sorted from blood, taken in a trial of the OX40 agonist ivuxolimab.

CDR3 in DNA: TGCGCCAGCAGCAGAAGGACAGAGAACACTGAAGCTTTCTTT. The encoded protein is CASSRRTENTEAFF. The rearrangement links TRBV5-1 to TRBJ1-1, with D maybe TRBD1 (6 bases). Per the germline V gene, CDR1 is SGHRS and CDR2 is YFSETQ. V was cut by 4 bases and J by 1 base, with 11 bases left in between. This CDR3 comprises 14 residues.